This T cell receptor beta chain was documented in a study of T cells of healthy individuals. This clonotype was observed at least ten times. The germline V gene encodes CDR1 SGHDT and CDR2 YYEEEE. This CDR3 spans 14 amino acids. The V end lost 0 bases, the J end lost 0 bases, and 7 bases lay between the germline ends. TCRdb ran MiXCR on the 5' RACE reads and lists one entry per CDR3 protein. The sample lists tens of thousands of distinct CDR3 sequences, approximately 4.5% seen once, with 9.2% in the top ten. The chain has TRBV5-6 and TRBJ2-7, with D possibly being TRBD1 (5 bases). This TCR derives from a human donor in good health. The chain's CDR3 is CASSLAGYSYEQYF. Written as DNA, the CDR3 is TGTGCCAGCAGCTTGGCAGGGTACTCCTACGAGCAGTACTTC.